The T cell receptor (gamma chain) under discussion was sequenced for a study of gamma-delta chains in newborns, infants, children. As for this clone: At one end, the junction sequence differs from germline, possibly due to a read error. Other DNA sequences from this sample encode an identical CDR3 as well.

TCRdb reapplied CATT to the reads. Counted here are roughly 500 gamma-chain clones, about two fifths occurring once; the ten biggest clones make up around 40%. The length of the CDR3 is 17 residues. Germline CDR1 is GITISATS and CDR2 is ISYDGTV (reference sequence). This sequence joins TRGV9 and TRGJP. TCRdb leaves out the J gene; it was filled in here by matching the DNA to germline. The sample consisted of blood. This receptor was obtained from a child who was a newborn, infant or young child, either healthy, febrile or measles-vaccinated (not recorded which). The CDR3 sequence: CALWEAIQGLGKKIKVF. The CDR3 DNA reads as TGTGCCTTGTGGGAGGCGATACAAGGGTTGGGCAAAAAAATCAAGGTATTT.